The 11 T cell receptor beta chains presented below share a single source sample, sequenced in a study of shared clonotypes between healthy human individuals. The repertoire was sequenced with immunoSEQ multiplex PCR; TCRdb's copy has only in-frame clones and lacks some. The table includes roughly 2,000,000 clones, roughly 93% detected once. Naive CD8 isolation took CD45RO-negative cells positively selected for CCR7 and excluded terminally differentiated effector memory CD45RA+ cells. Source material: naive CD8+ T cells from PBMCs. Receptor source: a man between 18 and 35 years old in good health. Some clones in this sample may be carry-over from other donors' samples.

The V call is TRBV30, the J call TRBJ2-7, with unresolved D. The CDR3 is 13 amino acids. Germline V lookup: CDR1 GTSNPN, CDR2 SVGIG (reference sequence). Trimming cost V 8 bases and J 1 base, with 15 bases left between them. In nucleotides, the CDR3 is TGTGCCCAAAGACCCGGGTGGTCCTACGAGCAGTACTTC. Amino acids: CAQRPGWSYEQYF.

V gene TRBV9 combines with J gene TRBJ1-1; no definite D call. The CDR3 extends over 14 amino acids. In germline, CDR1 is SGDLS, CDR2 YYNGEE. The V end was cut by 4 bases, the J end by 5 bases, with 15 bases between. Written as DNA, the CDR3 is TGTGCCAGCAGCCAGGAGGGAACAAGAACTGAAGCTTTCTTT. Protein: CASSQEGTRTEAFF.

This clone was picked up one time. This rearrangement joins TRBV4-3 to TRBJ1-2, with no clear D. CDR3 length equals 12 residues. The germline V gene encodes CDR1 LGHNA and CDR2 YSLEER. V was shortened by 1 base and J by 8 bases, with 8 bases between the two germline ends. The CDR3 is CASSQVGRGYTF. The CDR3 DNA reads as TGCGCCAGCAGCCAAGTCGGTCGAGGCTACACCTTC.

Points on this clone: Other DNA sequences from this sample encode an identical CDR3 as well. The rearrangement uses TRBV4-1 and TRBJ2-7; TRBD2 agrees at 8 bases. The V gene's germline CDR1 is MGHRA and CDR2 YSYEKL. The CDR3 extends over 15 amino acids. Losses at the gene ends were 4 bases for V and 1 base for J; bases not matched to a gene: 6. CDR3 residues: CASSLTSGSSYEQYF. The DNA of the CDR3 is TGCGCCAGCAGCCTCACTAGCGGAAGTTCCTACGAGCAGTACTTC.

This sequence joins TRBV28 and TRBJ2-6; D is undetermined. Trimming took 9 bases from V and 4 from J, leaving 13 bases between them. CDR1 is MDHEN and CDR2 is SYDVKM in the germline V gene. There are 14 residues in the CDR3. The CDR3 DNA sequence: TGTGCCAGTCTTATCTCTCGCGGGGCCAACGTCCTGACTTTC. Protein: CASLISRGANVLTF.

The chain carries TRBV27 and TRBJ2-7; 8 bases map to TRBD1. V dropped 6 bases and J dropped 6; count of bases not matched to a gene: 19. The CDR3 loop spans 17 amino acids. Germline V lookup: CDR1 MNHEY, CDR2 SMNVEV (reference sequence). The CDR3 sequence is CASSPPHRGNTPFEQYF. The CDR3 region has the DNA TGTGCCAGCAGCCCGCCGCACAGGGGGAACACGCCCTTCGAGCAGTACTTC.

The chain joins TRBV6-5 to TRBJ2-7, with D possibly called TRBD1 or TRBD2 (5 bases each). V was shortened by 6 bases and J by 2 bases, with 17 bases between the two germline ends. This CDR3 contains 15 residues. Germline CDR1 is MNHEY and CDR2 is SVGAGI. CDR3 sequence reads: CASSPGTDGTYEQYF. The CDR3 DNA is TGTGCCAGCAGCCCTGGGACGGACGGTACCTACGAGCAGTACTTC.

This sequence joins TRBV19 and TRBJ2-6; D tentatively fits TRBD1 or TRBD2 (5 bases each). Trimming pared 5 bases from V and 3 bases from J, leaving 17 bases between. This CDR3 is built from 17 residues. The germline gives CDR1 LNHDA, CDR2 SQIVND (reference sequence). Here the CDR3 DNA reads TGTGCCAGTAGTCGGGGCGCGATGGGCAGTGGGGCCAACGTCCTGACTTTC. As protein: CASSRGAMGSGANVLTF. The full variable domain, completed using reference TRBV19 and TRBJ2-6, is DGGITQSPKYLFRKEGQNVTLSCEQNLNHDAMYWYRQDPGQGLRLIYYSQIVNDFQKGDIAEGYSVSREKKESFPLTVTSAQKNPTAFYLCASSRGAMGSGANVLTFGAGSRLTVL.

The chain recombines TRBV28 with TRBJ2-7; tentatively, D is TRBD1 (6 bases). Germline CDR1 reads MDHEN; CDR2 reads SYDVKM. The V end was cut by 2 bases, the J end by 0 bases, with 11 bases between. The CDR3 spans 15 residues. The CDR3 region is CASSLDGDNSYEQYF. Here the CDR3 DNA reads TGTGCCAGCAGTTTAGACGGGGACAACTCCTACGAGCAGTACTTC.

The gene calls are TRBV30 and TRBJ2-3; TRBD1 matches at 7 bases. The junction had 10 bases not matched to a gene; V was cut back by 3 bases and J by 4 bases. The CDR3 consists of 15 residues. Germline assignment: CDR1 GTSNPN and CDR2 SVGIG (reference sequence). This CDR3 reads CAWRDDRAWADTQYF. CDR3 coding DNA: TGTGCCTGGAGAGACGACAGGGCGTGGGCAGATACGCAGTATTTT.

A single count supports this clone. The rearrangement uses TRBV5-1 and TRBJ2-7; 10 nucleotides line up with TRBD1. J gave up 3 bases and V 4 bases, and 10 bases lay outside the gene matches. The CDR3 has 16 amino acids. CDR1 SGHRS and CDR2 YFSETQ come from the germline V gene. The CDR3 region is CASSPDRDRGSYEQYF. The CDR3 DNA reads TGCGCCAGCAGCCCCGACCGGGACAGGGGTAGCTACGAGCAGTACTTC.